This record concerns one T cell receptor (beta chain) sequence. The data were taken from a study of T cell responses to AZD1222 COVID-19 vaccine. Germline V gene sequence: CDR1 SGHRS, CDR2 YFSETQ. This CDR3 comprises 14 residues. Deletions cut 4 bases from V and 4 bases from J, with 11 bases between. Sequencing was performed with immunoSEQ multiplex PCR; in TCRdb, only in-frame clones are kept and a portion is missing. The sample contains 150,000 to 200,000 clones, roughly 88% of which appear only once. The source is an adult in good health. The chain carries TRBV5-1 and TRBJ2-2; D call uncertain. The sequenced sample was peripheral blood, obtained on day 0 of AZD1222 vaccination. This chain's CDR3 is CASSDATGTGELFF. The DNA for the CDR3 is TGCGCCAGCAGCGATGCGACGGGCACCGGGGAGCTGTTTTTT.